This T cell receptor beta chain was retrieved from a study of blood T cell repertoires in COVID-19. Study-wide background: Collection of acute and convalescent COVID-19 samples took place in the United States, Italy and Spain. Sample material is recorded as cDNA or gDNA derived from T cells, B-cell-depleted T cells, or PBMCs.

With 4 bases clipped from V and 1 base from J, the junction kept 5 bases outside the gene matches. CDR3 length: 15 residues. Per germline, CDR1 SNHLY and CDR2 FYNNEI. Original methodology: Amplification of reference gene primers was used by the study to estimate nucleated cell counts. TCRdb's table, derived via immunoSEQ multiplex PCR, lists solely in-frame clones and lacks some. The V and J calls and clone size come from that table; D and trimming were worked out from the DNA. The table includes some 250,000 clones, approximately 77% detected once. The V and J genes are TRBV2 and TRBJ2-3; 7 positions agree with TRBD1. Source material: peripheral blood. This TCR was sampled from a woman between 18 and 29 years old with acute or convalescent COVID-19. CDR3 nucleotide sequence: TGTGCCAGCAGTGGATCGCAGGGGGGCACAGATACGCAGTATTTT. Translated, it gives CASSGSQGGTDTQYF. Drawing the rest from reference TRBV2 and TRBJ2-3, the complete variable domain is EPEVTQTPSHQVTQMGQEVILRCVPISNHLYFYWYRQILGQKVEFLVSFYNNEISEKSEIFDDQFSVERPDGSNFTLKIRSTKLEDSAMYFCASSGSQGGTDTQYFGPGTRLTVL.